The 26 T cell receptor beta chains reported below all come from one sample, sequenced in a study of cytomegalovirus exposure and HLA in healthy donors. 60 Vbeta and 13 Jbeta primers were used in PCR. Some clones are missing from TCRdb's copy, which holds only in-frame ones; the method was immunoSEQ multiplex PCR. The sample records around 150,000 clones, 75% being singletons. Sequencing was performed on PBMCs. These receptors were collected from a woman in her thirties or forties in good health and CMV-seropositive.

This clone was seen once. The V gene is TRBV2, the J gene TRBJ2-2, with 10 bases matching TRBD1. The V and J ends lost 8 bases and 0 bases, in that order; junction bases with no gene match: 3. The germline V gene encodes CDR1 SNHLY and CDR2 FYNNEI. CDR3 length: 15 amino acids. CDR3 sequence: CASCGTGANTGELFF. CDR3 coding DNA: TGTGCCAGCTGCGGGACAGGGGCGAACACCGGGGAGCTGTTTTTT. Filled out from reference TRBV2 and TRBJ2-2, the complete variable domain reads EPEVTQTPSHQVTQMGQEVILRCVPISNHLYFYWYRQILGQKVEFLVSFYNNEISEKSEIFDDQFSVERPDGSNFTLKIRSTKLEDSAMYFCASCGTGANTGELFFGEGSRLTVL.

This clone was seen only once. V gene TRBV19 combines with J gene TRBJ2-2; 8 nucleotides match TRBD2. From germline, CDR1 is LNHDA and CDR2 SQIVND (reference sequence). Trimming took 5 bases from V and 8 from J; bases not matched to a gene: 7. There are 14 residues in the CDR3. CDR3 amino acids: CASSPSSGSGELFF. The CDR3 nucleotides are TGTGCCAGTAGTCCGTCTAGCGGGTCTGGGGAGCTGTTTTTT.

This chain links TRBV5-5 with TRBJ2-6; 10 bases are shared with TRBD1. With V trimmed by 0 bases and J by 3 bases, 12 bases remained unmatched. Germline lookup yields CDR1 SGHKS and CDR2 YYEKEE (reference sequence). This CDR3 spans 20 amino acids. The CDR3 loop is CASSLGPGTGVPLGANVLTF. The CDR3 DNA reads TGTGCCAGCAGCTTGGGCCCCGGGACAGGGGTTCCTCTTGGGGCCAACGTCCTGACTTTC.

The V gene is TRBV7-9, the J gene TRBJ2-7; 7 bases match TRBD1. This CDR3 is built from 14 residues. V dropped 4 bases and J dropped 2; count of bases not matched to a gene: 5. From germline, CDR1 is SEHNR and CDR2 FQNEAQ (reference sequence). CDR3 nucleotides: TGTGCCAGCAGCTCCCAGGGGGAGCCCTACGAGCAGTACTTC. Protein product: CASSSQGEPYEQYF.

In its sample, this clone was seen a few times. V gene TRBV15 combines with J gene TRBJ2-2, with 11 nucleotides matching TRBD2. Germline assignment: CDR1 LNHNV and CDR2 YYDKDF (reference sequence). V lost 5 bases, J lost 0 bases, and 5 bases stayed unmatched. This CDR3 contains 17 residues. CDR3: CATSSYSGRANTGELFF. For the CDR3, the DNA is TGTGCCACCAGCTCTTATAGCGGGAGGGCGAACACCGGGGAGCTGTTTTTT.

This rearrangement joins TRBV7-9 to TRBJ1-2; D call uncertain. V was shortened by 1 base and J by 2 bases, with 14 bases between the two germline ends. The CDR3 has 16 amino acids. CDR1 SEHNR and CDR2 FQNEAQ come from the germline V gene (reference sequence). The CDR3 loop is CASSLDGRRANYGYTF. The CDR3 DNA sequence: TGTGCCAGCAGCTTAGACGGGAGGCGAGCGAACTATGGCTACACCTTC.

This clone was observed a handful of times. V gene TRBV5-1 combines with J gene TRBJ1-1; D is unclear. This CDR3 spans 15 amino acids. Per the germline V gene, CDR1 is SGHRS and CDR2 is YFSETQ. The germline V and J ends were trimmed by 1 base and 1 base, with 11 bases remaining between them. CDR3 loop: CASSLSGSGNTEAFF. For the CDR3, the DNA is TGCGCCAGCAGCTTGTCAGGTAGCGGGAACACTGAAGCTTTCTTT. The full variable domain, rest sourced from reference TRBV5-1 and TRBJ1-1, is KAGVTQTPRYLIKTRGQQVTLSCSPISGHRSVSWYQQTPGQGLQFLFEYFSETQRNKGNFPGRFSGRQFSNSRSEMNVSTLELGDSALYLCASSLSGSGNTEAFFGQGTRLTVV.

The V call is TRBV28, the J call TRBJ1-5, with D tentatively TRBD1 (5 bases). V shed 3 bases and J shed 0 bases, with 9 bases lying between them. The germline V gene encodes CDR1 MDHEN and CDR2 SYDVKM. The CDR3 has 15 residues. CDR3 sequence: CASSFWGDSNQPQHF. CDR3 nucleotides: TGTGCCAGCAGTTTCTGGGGGGATAGCAATCAGCCCCAGCATTTT.

The chain employs TRBV19 and TRBJ2-7; possibly TRBD1 for D (7 bases). Germline lookup yields CDR1 LNHDA and CDR2 SQIVND (reference sequence). The ends were cut back, 5 bases at V and 1 base at J, with 12 bases in the middle. The CDR3 has 14 residues. Here the CDR3 reads CASSRRGQSYEQYF. In nucleotides, the CDR3 is TGTGCCAGTAGTCGGCGGGGACAGTCCTACGAGCAGTACTTC.

The chain carries TRBV18 and TRBJ1-1; D perhaps matches TRBD1 (5 bases). The CDR3 is 13 amino acids. Germline V gene lookup returns CDR1 KGHSH and CDR2 LQKENI. V lost 4 bases and J lost 1, with 7 bases in between. CDR3 residues: CASSQGENTEAFF. Here the CDR3 DNA reads TGTGCCAGCTCACAAGGGGAGAACACTGAAGCTTTCTTT. Full variable domain (outside the CDR3, taken from reference TRBV18 and TRBJ1-1): NAGVMQNPRHLVRRRGQEARLRCSPMKGHSHVYWYRQLPEEGLKFMVYLQKENIIDESGMPKERFSAEFPKEGPSILRIQQVVRGDSAAYFCASSQGENTEAFFGQGTRLTVV.

A few counts support this clone. The rearrangement links TRBV27 to TRBJ2-7; D is ambiguous. Trimming pared 2 bases from V and 0 bases from J, leaving 8 bases between. The CDR3 is 14 amino acids. Germline V CDR1 and CDR2: MNHEY, SMNVEV (reference sequence). CDR3 in amino acids: CASSLAMPSYEQYF. The CDR3 nucleotides are TGTGCCAGCAGTTTAGCGATGCCCTCCTACGAGCAGTACTTC.

The chain couples TRBV6-6 to TRBJ1-2, with 8 positions matching TRBD1. The CDR3 runs 12 residues. The junction had 4 bases not matched to a gene; V was cut back by 5 bases and J by 8 bases. The germline gives CDR1 MNHNY, CDR2 SVGAGI (reference sequence). The CDR3 loop reads CASSNRGSGYTF. CDR3 DNA: TGTGCCAGCAGTAACAGGGGGAGCGGCTACACCTTC.

The V call is TRBV5-8, the J call TRBJ2-7; 10 nucleotides match TRBD1. The germline V gene encodes CDR1 SGHTS and CDR2 YDEGEE. J was trimmed by 5 bases and V by 3 bases; bases with no gene match: 8. The CDR3 spans 15 residues. CDR3 DNA: TGTGCCAGCAGCTGGTCCTCGGGACAGGGGAACGAGCAGTACTTC. It encodes CASSWSSGQGNEQYF.

The chain has TRBV18 and TRBJ2-2; D unresolved. The CDR3 runs 14 residues. Germline CDR1 is KGHSH and CDR2 is LQKENI. V lost 2 bases and J lost 3, with 7 bases in between. For the CDR3, the DNA is TGTGCCAGCTCACCAGCCGGGTACACCGGGGAGCTGTTTTTT. Its protein is CASSPAGYTGELFF.

V and J are TRBV2 and TRBJ2-1; 8 positions agree with TRBD2. Germline V gene sequence: CDR1 SNHLY, CDR2 FYNNEI. The V gene end was trimmed by 7 bases and the J gene end by 4 bases; junction bases not matched to a gene: 6. This CDR3 is built from 14 residues. The CDR3 DNA reads as TGTGCCAGCAAGGAGACTAGCGTTTACAATGAGCAGTTCTTC. Its translation is CASKETSVYNEQFF.

The chain is built from TRBV7-2 and TRBJ1-4; 11 nucleotides align to TRBD1. The CDR3 length is 15 residues. The junction had 2 bases not matched to a gene; V was cut back by 5 bases and J by 3 bases. In germline, CDR1 is SGHTA, CDR2 FQGNSA. CDR3 sequence (DNA): TGTGCCAGCAGCCGGGACAGGGGGGCTAATGAAAAACTGTTTTTT. Residues: CASSRDRGANEKLFF.

The CDR3 spells CASSLLGGGSQPQHF. In nucleotides, the CDR3 is TGCGCCAGCAGCTTGTTAGGGGGGGGCTCCCAGCCCCAGCATTTT. V is TRBV5-1 and J is TRBJ1-5; maybe TRBD1 (6 bases). V lost 1 base, J lost 7 bases, and 15 bases lay in between. The CDR3 is 15 amino acids. Germline CDR1 and CDR2: SGHRS and YFSETQ. Complete variable domain (other parts from reference TRBV5-1 and TRBJ1-5): KAGVTQTPRYLIKTRGQQVTLSCSPISGHRSVSWYQQTPGQGLQFLFEYFSETQRNKGNFPGRFSGRQFSNSRSEMNVSTLELGDSALYLCASSLLGGGSQPQHFGDGTRLSIL.

This rearrangement joins TRBV7-9 to TRBJ1-2; D is unclear. CDR1 is SEHNR, CDR2 FQNEAQ, per germline (reference sequence). The V gene lost 6 bases and the J gene lost 6 bases, with 17 bases spanning the gap. This CDR3 is built from 14 residues. The CDR3 is CASSFPEPGNGYTF. CDR3 bases: TGTGCCAGCAGTTTTCCTGAACCGGGGAATGGCTACACCTTC.

The chain recombines TRBV29-1 with TRBJ1-1, with D hard to call. This CDR3 contains 11 residues. The V gene lost 4 bases and the J gene lost 7 bases, with 10 bases spanning the gap. The germline V gene encodes CDR1 SQVTM and CDR2 ANQGSEA. CDR3 residues: CSVVRGSEAFF. CDR3 DNA sequence: TGCAGCGTTGTCCGTGGTAGTGAAGCTTTCTTT.

The chain couples TRBV7-2 to TRBJ2-7; TRBD2 matches at 7 bases. J lost 6 bases, V lost 2 bases, and 7 bases had no gene match. The CDR3 has 14 amino acids. Germline lookup yields CDR1 SGHTA and CDR2 FQGNSA. The CDR3 here is CASSLTPTGGEQYF. The DNA for the CDR3 is TGTGCCAGCAGCTTAACGCCGACGGGGGGCGAGCAGTACTTC.

This sequence joins TRBV5-4 and TRBJ2-7; TRBD1 matches at 9 bases. This CDR3 is built from 17 residues. The J segment lost 5 bases and the V segment lost 3 bases, leaving 15 bases of the junction unmatched. The germline gives CDR1 SGHNT, CDR2 YYREEE (reference sequence). The CDR3: CASSSRDLGQGEDEQYF. The CDR3 nucleotides read TGTGCCAGCAGCTCGAGGGATTTGGGACAGGGAGAGGACGAGCAGTACTTC.

This chain connects TRBV5-1 to TRBJ2-7; TRBD2 agrees at 14 bases. V was clipped by 4 bases and J by 2 bases; unmatched bases: 5. The germline CDR1 and CDR2 sequences are SGHRS and YFSETQ. CDR3 length equals 16 residues. CDR3 protein: CASSALTSGRAYEQYF. The CDR3 nucleotides read TGCGCCAGCAGCGCATTGACTAGCGGGAGGGCCTACGAGCAGTACTTC.

The chain uses TRBV13 and TRBJ1-2; maybe TRBD1 (6 bases). Germline V gives CDR1 PRHDT, CDR2 FYEKMQ (reference sequence). Between the trimmed V and J ends, which lost 3 bases and 2 bases, there was a span of 13 bases. The CDR3 has 15 residues. DNA of the CDR3: TGTGCCAGCAGCTTTGGGGACAATCGCAACTATGGCTACACCTTC. Translation: CASSFGDNRNYGYTF.

The chain has TRBV30 and TRBJ2-7, with TRBD1 identical over 10 bases. V was clipped by 2 bases and J by 7 bases; unmatched bases: 8. The germline gives CDR1 GTSNPN, CDR2 SVGIG (reference sequence). The CDR3 is 14 residues long. DNA for the CDR3: TGTGCCTGGAGTAGGGGACAGGGGTCGTGGGAGCAGTACTTC. This sequence encodes CAWSRGQGSWEQYF.

V and J are TRBV6-5 and TRBJ1-2, with 9 bases aligning to TRBD1. Germline CDR1 MNHEY, CDR2 SVGAGI. The CDR3 has 13 residues. The junction had 9 bases not matched to a gene; V was cut back by 8 bases and J by 8 bases. CDR3 nucleotides: TGTGCCAGCCGGGACAGGGCATTGGAAGGCTACACCTTC. Protein product: CASRDRALEGYTF.

This clone was found a few times. V usage is TRBV5-1 and J usage is TRBJ1-4; maybe TRBD1 (5 bases). V was pared by 0 bases and J by 6 bases, with 9 bases between. The CDR3 covers 14 residues. Germline V gives CDR1 SGHRS, CDR2 YFSETQ. CDR3 loop: CASSLAGLDEKLFF. The CDR3, as DNA: TGCGCCAGCAGCTTGGCAGGGTTGGATGAAAAACTGTTTTTT.